This T cell receptor beta chain was sequenced during a study of OX40 agonist ivuxolimab in advanced cancers. The CDR3 length is 14 residues. Trimming pared 3 bases from V and 8 bases from J, leaving 15 bases between. The germline V gene encodes CDR1 SGHRS and CDR2 YFSETQ. This table comes from immunoSEQ multiplex PCR, and its TCRdb copy is limited to in-frame clones, with some not included. In the table there are 60,000 to 65,000 clones, about 90% of which are singletons. This TCR was recovered from an adult with an advanced solid tumor such as melanoma, head and neck, liver or kidney cancer. The sequences come from CD4+ or CD8+ T cells sorted from blood, collected in a trial of the OX40 agonist ivuxolimab. V is TRBV5-1 and J is TRBJ2-1, with D uncertain. The CDR3 bases are TGCGCCAGCAGCTCAGTATCTTTCTTCGATGAGCAGTTCTTC. Translation gives CASSSVSFFDEQFF.